A single sample gave rise to the 25 T cell receptor beta chains below, sequenced in a study of T cells in localized non-small cell lung cancer. The method was immunoSEQ multiplex PCR; TCRdb's version includes in-frame clones alone and lacks a portion of them. The table lists roughly 40,000 clones, around 90% of them singletons. Sequences were derived from peripheral blood, sampled before any cancer treatment. These receptors were obtained from a woman aged 35 to 69 with stage I lung adenocarcinoma.

The chain recombines TRBV21-1 with TRBJ2-7; whether TRBD1, the table's D call, matches the DNA was not checked. TRBV21-1 is recorded as a pseudogene. This CDR3 is built from 17 residues. The CDR3 sequence is CASSGRTGGALSYEQYF. For the CDR3, the DNA is TGTGCCAGCAGCGGTCGGACAGGGGGGGCCCTCTCCTACGAGCAGTACTTC.

The CDR3 region is CASSDEGIYEQYF. CDR3 coding DNA: TGTGCCAGCAGTGACGAGGGTATCTACGAGCAGTACTTC. This chain connects TRBV2 to TRBJ2-7; the D gene is possibly TRBD2 (5 bases). The CDR3 runs 13 residues. V was clipped by 3 bases and J by 3 bases, with 9 bases between them. Germline CDR1 reads SNHLY; CDR2 reads FYNNEI.

This clone has just one count. The chain recombines TRBV27 with TRBJ2-7, with 12 positions matching TRBD2. The CDR3 is made up of 15 amino acids. V dropped 5 bases and J dropped 5; count of bases not matched to a gene: 7. Germline V gives CDR1 MNHEY, CDR2 SMNVEV (reference sequence). The CDR3: CASSPGLAGTDEQYF. The CDR3 DNA reads TGTGCCAGCAGTCCAGGACTAGCGGGAACGGACGAGCAGTACTTC.

The chain links TRBV2 to TRBJ1-5; D is unclear. Deletions cut 6 bases from V and 1 base from J, with 7 bases between. CDR3 length equals 13 residues. Per the germline V gene, CDR1 is SNHLY and CDR2 is FYNNEI. CDR3 amino acids: CASRTDSNQPQHF. In nucleotides, the CDR3 is TGTGCCAGCAGAACGGACAGCAATCAGCCCCAGCATTTT.

The V call is TRBV7-9, the J call TRBJ2-5; 7 bases fit TRBD2. The CDR3 covers 14 residues. Germline V lookup: CDR1 SEHNR, CDR2 FQNEAQ (reference sequence). After removal of 6 bases from V and 2 bases from J, the junction contained 6 bases not matched to a gene. CDR3 loop: CASRPGGLQETQYF. CDR3 DNA sequence: TGTGCCAGCAGGCCCGGGGGACTACAAGAGACCCAGTACTTC.

This rearrangement joins TRBV19 to TRBJ2-4; 11 nucleotides align to TRBD1. Germline loops: CDR1 LNHDA, CDR2 SQIVND (reference sequence). This CDR3 has 16 amino acids. The V gene end was trimmed by 7 bases and the J gene end by 1 base; junction bases not matched to a gene: 6. The CDR3 spells CASTGGQGAAKNIQYF. CDR3 DNA sequence: TGTGCCAGTACCGGCGGACAGGGGGCCGCCAAAAACATTCAGTACTTC.

This clone was counted once. The chain employs TRBV5-1 and TRBJ2-1; D gene ambiguous. The V end lost 0 bases, the J end lost 5 bases, and 12 bases lay between the germline ends. From germline, CDR1 is SGHRS and CDR2 YFSETQ. CDR3 length: 15 residues. The CDR3 is CASSLATTRDNEQFF. DNA of the CDR3: TGCGCCAGCAGCTTGGCCACGACACGGGACAATGAGCAGTTCTTC.

J is TRBJ2-5 and V is TRBV6-6, with 8 bases matching TRBD1. With 5 bases clipped from V and 5 bases from J, the junction kept 7 bases outside the gene matches. CDR3 length: 14 residues. CDR1 and CDR2 (germline): MNHNY, SVGAGI (reference sequence). CDR3 residues: CASSLGQGQETQYF. The CDR3 DNA follows: TGTGCCAGCAGTCTCGGACAGGGACAGGAGACCCAGTACTTC.

The V and J genes are TRBV7-2 and TRBJ2-7; no firm D call. Trimming removed 2 bases from V and 3 bases from J, with 5 bases in between. CDR3 length equals 12 residues. Germline loops: CDR1 SGHTA, CDR2 FQGNSA. The CDR3 reads CASSLLYYEQYF. The CDR3 coding sequence is TGTGCCAGCAGCTTATTATACTACGAGCAGTACTTC. The full variable domain, in which reference TRBV7-2 and TRBJ2-7 provide the parts outside the CDR3, is GAGVSQSPSNKVTEKGKDVELRCDPISGHTALYWYRQSLGQGLEFLIYFQGNSAPDKSGLPSDRFSAERTGGSVSTLTIQRTQQEDSAVYLCASSLLYYEQYFGPGTRLTVT.

This clone has more than one count but fewer than ten. This chain joins TRBV6-5 and TRBJ2-5, with D possibly matching TRBD2 (6 bases). CDR1 and CDR2 from the germline V gene are MNHEY and SVGAGI. The CDR3 is made up of 14 amino acids. Deletions cut 0 bases from V and 2 bases from J, with 7 bases between. DNA for the CDR3: TGTGCCAGCAGTTACTCGACTAGTCAAGAGACCCAGTACTTC. Protein: CASSYSTSQETQYF.

This clone was detected only a few times. The V call is TRBV6-5, the J call TRBJ2-5; D is possibly TRBD1 or TRBD2 (5 bases each). This CDR3 has 15 residues. The germline V gene encodes CDR1 MNHEY and CDR2 SVGAGI. Between the trimmed V and J ends, which lost 5 bases and 5 bases, there was a span of 18 bases. The CDR3 sequence: CASSGLQGVGETQYF. The CDR3 bases are TGTGCCAGCAGTGGACTTCAGGGAGTCGGGGAGACCCAGTACTTC.

V is TRBV27 and J is TRBJ2-7; D tentatively reads TRBD1 or TRBD2 (6 bases each). V was cut by 5 bases and J by 5 bases, with 13 bases left in between. The CDR3 is 13 residues long. Germline assignment: CDR1 MNHEY and CDR2 SMNVEV (reference sequence). The CDR3 loop reads CASSEGGRDEQYF. CDR3 sequence (DNA): TGTGCCAGCAGTGAGGGGGGACGGGACGAGCAGTACTTC.

The V and J genes are TRBV9 and TRBJ2-2; D unclear. The CDR3 has 16 amino acids. In germline, CDR1 is SGDLS, CDR2 YYNGEE. V lost 4 bases, J lost 3 bases, and 16 bases lay in between. CDR3 nucleotides: TGTGCCAGCAGCCCTAGTCCCGCCTGGGACACCGGGGAGCTGTTTTTT. It codes for CASSPSPAWDTGELFF.

In its sample, this clone was seen once. This chain links TRBV11-2 with TRBJ1-2; no reliable D call. In germline, CDR1 is SGHAT, CDR2 FQNNGV. V lost 0 bases and J 8 bases, leaving 10 bases between the germline ends. The CDR3 loop spans 13 amino acids. This chain's CDR3 is CASSLDPQYGYTF. In DNA form, the CDR3 reads TGTGCCAGCAGCTTAGATCCTCAGTACGGCTACACCTTC.

The rearrangement joins TRBV30 to TRBJ2-7; 13 bases agree with TRBD2. The CDR3 is 14 residues long. From germline, CDR1 is GTSNPN and CDR2 SVGIG (reference sequence). Trimming removed 1 base from V and 4 bases from J; junction bases left unmatched: 1. The CDR3 loop reads CAWSGTSGGYEQYF. The CDR3 DNA sequence: TGTGCCTGGAGTGGGACTAGCGGGGGTTACGAGCAGTACTTC.

This chain connects TRBV7-9 to TRBJ1-1; TRBD1 aligns across 11 bases. Germline values: CDR1 SEHNR, CDR2 FQNEAQ (reference sequence). With V trimmed by 3 bases and J by 0 bases, 9 bases remained unmatched. The CDR3 loop spans 18 amino acids. The CDR3 DNA sequence: TGTGCCAGCAGCTTTCCAAGGGGACAGGGGGGGATGAACACTGAAGCTTTCTTT. Translating it yields CASSFPRGQGGMNTEAFF.

The rearrangement links TRBV11-2 to TRBJ1-1, with 7 bases lining up with TRBD1. The V gene's germline CDR1 is SGHAT and CDR2 FQNNGV. V lost 5 bases, J lost 6 bases, and 6 bases stayed unmatched. The CDR3 has 13 amino acids. DNA for the CDR3: TGTGCCAGCAGCCGCCCCCAGGGGGCTGAAGCTTTCTTT. It encodes CASSRPQGAEAFF.

This sequence joins TRBV28 and TRBJ1-4; 9 bases are a match to TRBD1. This CDR3 contains 16 residues. Per the germline V gene, CDR1 is MDHEN and CDR2 is SYDVKM. Trimming took 5 bases from V and 4 from J; bases not matched to a gene: 8. The CDR3 spells CASSGTGLVHNEKLFF. The CDR3 coding sequence is TGTGCCAGCAGTGGGACAGGGTTGGTCCATAATGAAAAACTGTTTTTT. The variable domain in full, completed from reference TRBV28 and TRBJ1-4, reads DVKVTQSSRYLVKRTGEKVFLECVQDMDHENMFWYRQDPGLGLRLIYFSYDVKMKEKGDIPEGYSVSREKKERFSLILESASTNQTSMYLCASSGTGLVHNEKLFFGSGTQLSVL.

This chain connects TRBV27 to TRBJ2-6; D is ambiguous. CDR1 is MNHEY and CDR2 is SMNVEV in the germline V gene (reference sequence). V lost 6 bases and J lost 2, with 11 bases in between. The CDR3 has 15 residues. The DNA for the CDR3 is TGTGCCAGCAGGGGTATGGAGACTGGGGCCAACGTCCTGACTTTC. Translation: CASRGMETGANVLTF.

Of note for this clone: This CDR3 is also generated by other DNA sequences in the sample. The CDR3 loop reads CASSPGQAQETQYF. In nucleotides, the CDR3 is TGTGCCAGCTCACCGGGACAGGCGCAAGAGACCCAGTACTTC. The chain carries TRBV18 and TRBJ2-5; 8 bases are a match to TRBD1. Germline trimming cut 3 bases from V and 2 bases from J; bases unmatched to any gene: 2. The V gene's germline CDR1 is KGHSH and CDR2 LQKENI. The CDR3 contains 14 residues. The full variable domain, rest sourced from reference TRBV18 and TRBJ2-5, is NAGVMQNPRHLVRRRGQEARLRCSPMKGHSHVYWYRQLPEEGLKFMVYLQKENIIDESGMPKERFSAEFPKEGPSILRIQQVVRGDSAAYFCASSPGQAQETQYFGPGTRLLVL.

The chain joins TRBV6-1 to TRBJ1-5; D is unclear. V shed 5 bases and J shed 5 bases, with 10 bases lying between them. Germline V lookup: CDR1 MNHNS, CDR2 SASEGT. The CDR3 extends over 13 amino acids. This CDR3 reads CASSIEEDQPQHF. The CDR3 bases are TGTGCCAGCAGTATAGAGGAGGATCAGCCCCAGCATTTT.

The chain links TRBV6-6 to TRBJ2-1; D could derive from TRBD1 or TRBD2 (6 bases each). The germline V and J ends were trimmed by 2 bases and 9 bases, with 17 bases remaining between them. The CDR3 sequence is 15 residues long. In germline, CDR1 is MNHNY, CDR2 SVGAGI (reference sequence). DNA for the CDR3: TGTGCCAGCAGTTACAGGGGACTGGAGGGGGGTGAGCAGTTCTTC. It translates to CASSYRGLEGGEQFF.

The chain carries TRBV19 and TRBJ1-4; 7 nucleotides line up with TRBD1. CDR1 and CDR2 (germline): LNHDA, SQIVND (reference sequence). CDR3 size: 15 residues. The junction had 6 bases not matched to a gene; V was cut back by 3 bases and J by 5 bases. The CDR3, as DNA: TGTGCCAGTAGTATGGGGGGGACAGCAAATGAAAAACTGTTTTTT. It yields the protein CASSMGGTANEKLFF.

The gene calls are TRBV11-1 and TRBJ2-7; no clear D. The V gene's germline CDR1 is SGHAT and CDR2 FQDESV (reference sequence). This CDR3 contains 15 residues. V was clipped by 2 bases and J by 2 bases, with 13 bases between them. The CDR3 DNA is TGTGCCAGCAGCTTATCTAGTGGACGTACCTACGAGCAGTACTTC. Its protein is CASSLSSGRTYEQYF.

The V call is TRBV30, the J call TRBJ2-7; 8 nucleotides line up with TRBD1. V dropped 5 bases and J dropped 8; count of bases not matched to a gene: 8. Per the germline V gene, CDR1 is GTSNPN and CDR2 is SVGIG (reference sequence). The CDR3 sequence is 12 residues long. The CDR3 DNA reads TGTGCCTGGGCCAGGTCAGGGGGCAAGCAGTACTTC. This translates into CAWARSGGKQYF.